Listed below are T cell receptor beta chains from one sample, sequenced in a study of a mutant IDH1 vaccine in newly diagnosed glioma. The antigens these receptors bind are not known. Using immunoSEQ multiplex PCR, the repertoire was profiled, and TCRdb retains in-frame clones only, with some absent. The table records some 38,000 clones, roughly 79% of them present only once. The sample here was PBMCs, taken from a glioma patient whose treatment included an IDH1 peptide vaccine. The receptors originated from a middle-aged man with glioma. The CDR3 runs from the conserved cysteine through the conserved F or W. The order of the fields is J gene, V gene, D gene, CDR3 DNA, CDR3 protein. D genes are given only for firm matches.

>TRBJ2-7|TRBV7-2|TRBD2
TGTGCCAGCAGCCCACAGGTAAAGCGGGGGGGTTATTACGAGCAGTACTTC
CASSPQVKRGGYYEQYF
>TRBJ2-4|TRBV7-2|TRBD2
TGTGCCAGCAGCCCGGGGGGAGGAGGGAGTGGAAACATTCAGTACTTC
CASSPGGGGSGNIQYF
>TRBJ2-3|TRBV9|TRBD2
TGTGCCAGCAGCGTATGGGGTAGCGGGGGCACAGATACGCAGTATTTT
CASSVWGSGGTDTQYF
>TRBJ2-1|TRBV28|TRBD2
TGTGCCAGCAGTTTTAGCGGGAGGCGTTGGGACCGGTTCTTC
CASSFSGRRWDRFF
>TRBJ1-5|TRBV28|NA
TGTGCCAGCAGTCCCAAGGGGCTGAAAAATCAGCCCCAGCATTTT
CASSPKGLKNQPQHF
>TRBJ2-3|TRBV6-5|NA
TGTGCCAGCAGTCCCCTACGGCTCCCAGATACGCAGTATTTT
CASSPLRLPDTQYF
>TRBJ2-7|TRBV1|NA
TGCACCAGCAACCCGCCCGGCGGCTACGAGCAGTACTTC
CTSNPPGGYEQYF
>TRBJ2-7|TRBV25-1|NA
TGTGCCAGCAGTGAATACAGGGAGAGAGACGAGCAGTACTTC
CASSEYRERDEQYF
>TRBJ2-7|TRBV5-1|TRBD1
TGCGCCAGCAGCCCGGGACAGGGGCTGTCCTACGAGCAGTACTTC
CASSPGQGLSYEQYF
>TRBJ2-3|TRBV6-4|TRBD2
TGTGCCAGCAGTGACTCAGGCGGGGGGGCCTACGATACGCAGTATTTT
CASSDSGGGAYDTQYF
>TRBJ2-7|TRBV6-6|NA
TGTGCCAGCATGCAGGGTTCTTACGAGCAGTACTTC
CASMQGSYEQYF
>TRBJ1-2|TRBV6-1|NA
TGTGCCAGCAGTGAAGCATGGGGGTTGAACTATGGCTACACCTTC
CASSEAWGLNYGYTF
>TRBJ2-3|TRBV7-2|TRBD1
TGTGCCAGCAGCCTACGGGGACAGGGTAGAGATACGCAGTATTTT
CASSLRGQGRDTQYF